This paragraph covers one T cell receptor beta chain sequence. The CDR3 loop spans 14 amino acids. Germline loops: CDR1 DFQATT, CDR2 SNEGSKA (reference sequence). With 6 bases removed from V and 1 base from J, the gap between germline ends came to 15 bases. The record originates from a study of early T cells in non-severe SARS-CoV-2 infection. As for the study in general: Sequencing of bulk RNA from unsorted whole blood was done, without chain pairing.

MiXCR, run by TCRdb on the 5' RACE reads, gives a single entry per CDR3 protein. This repertoire shows around 63,000 distinct CDR3 sequences, 10% to 15% found once; its top ten account for around 5.1%. V is TRBV20-1 and J is TRBJ1-1; D unclear. The TCR originated in an adult who was a healthcare worker with PCR-confirmed SARS-CoV-2 infection or an uninfected control (not recorded which). Sequencing was performed on whole blood. The CDR3 loop reads CSATPFSGNTEAFF. CDR3 sequence (DNA): TGCAGTGCCACGCCCTTTTCGGGGAACACTGAAGCTTTCTTT.